The sequence of this TCR beta chain was determined in a study of human CD8 memory T cell subsets. Study-wide results and limits: Stem-like memory T cells matched precursor exhausted T cells in high diversity, which effector memory cells lacked. When compared with each other, stem-like memory and precursor exhausted T cell repertoires showed minimal overlap.

Construction of TCR beta libraries was accomplished by means of UMI-labeled 5' RACE. One entry per CDR3 protein, without DNA, is what TCRdb gives after re-calling the 5' RACE reads. The data show around 19,000 distinct CDR3 sequences, and the top ten clones hold around 5.8%. This CDR3 has 21 amino acids. CDR1 is MDHEN and CDR2 is SYDVKM in the germline V gene. Considering frequency, this clonotype is medium-sized. Its antigen remains unknown. This TCR derives from a human donor in good health. This chain links TRBV28 with TRBJ1-6; as DNA is missing, the TRBD1 call by TCRdb cannot be tested. Specimen: CD8+ T cells from PBMCs. The CDR3 loop is CASSSPTTGPDYSSYNSPLHF.